Following are 26 T cell receptor beta chains from one sample sequenced in a study of cytomegalovirus exposure and HLA in healthy donors. The study ran its PCR with 60 Vbeta and 13 Jbeta primers. Libraries were prepared by immunoSEQ multiplex PCR; TCRdb keeps only in-frame clonotypes and omits some of them. This table has some 130,000 clones, around three quarters appearing once. Sequencing was carried out using PBMCs. All receptors derive from a woman aged 25 to 45 in good health and CMV-seropositive.

The V gene is TRBV11-1, the J gene TRBJ2-7, with TRBD1 as a possible D gene (5 bases). The CDR3 has 14 amino acids. The germline gives CDR1 SGHAT, CDR2 FQDESV (reference sequence). Trimming cost V 4 bases and J 2 bases, with 12 bases left between them. CDR3 in amino acids: CASSSPARAYEQYF. CDR3 bases: TGTGCCAGCAGCTCCCCCGCCAGGGCCTACGAGCAGTACTTC.

The rearrangement joins TRBV29-1 to TRBJ1-2; TRBD1 agrees at 7 bases. V lost 7 bases to trimming and J lost 7 bases; unmatched junction nucleotides: 6. Per the germline V gene, CDR1 is SQVTM and CDR2 is ANQGSEA. CDR3 size: 11 residues. The CDR3 DNA reads as TGCAGCGGGCGGACAGGTGGTGGCTACACCTTC. Encoded protein: CSGRTGGGYTF.

The chain has TRBV6-1 and TRBJ1-6; possibly TRBD1 for D (5 bases). This CDR3 region has 15 residues. CDR1 and CDR2 from the germline V gene are MNHNS and SASEGT. V was shortened by 6 bases and J by 0 bases, with 9 bases between the two germline ends. CDR3 sequence: CASSDRNSYNSPLHF. CDR3 sequence (DNA): TGTGCCAGCAGCGACAGAAACTCCTATAATTCACCCCTCCACTTT.

This chain links TRBV7-3 with TRBJ1-2, with 7 bases fitting TRBD1. Germline V lookup: CDR1 SGHTA, CDR2 FQGTGA. The CDR3 runs 15 residues. V dropped 4 bases and J dropped 13; count of bases not matched to a gene: 18. In DNA form, the CDR3 reads TGTGCCAGCAGCTCCCCCCGAGGAGGAGATCGACAGGGCACCTTC. It translates to CASSSPRGGDRQGTF.

The genes are TRBV7-2 and TRBJ2-7; TRBD2 aligns across 8 bases. Trimming at V came to 2 bases and at J to 3 bases, leaving 6 bases not matched to a gene. CDR3 length: 15 residues. CDR1 is SGHTA and CDR2 is FQGNSA in the germline V gene. The CDR3 spells CASSLTSGVFYEQYF. Here the CDR3 DNA reads TGTGCCAGCAGCTTAACTAGCGGTGTCTTCTACGAGCAGTACTTC.

The chain links TRBV7-9 to TRBJ1-3; D call uncertain. The germline CDR1 and CDR2 sequences are SEHNR and FQNEAQ (reference sequence). There are 15 residues in the CDR3. The V and J ends lost 5 bases and 4 bases respectively, with 15 bases between them. The CDR3 sequence: CASSQRGVAGNTIYF. As DNA, the CDR3 is TGTGCCAGCAGCCAACGTGGTGTAGCAGGAAACACCATATATTTT.

This clone was seen a handful of times. The V and J genes are TRBV25-1 and TRBJ1-4, with a tentative D call TRBD1 (6 bases). V was clipped by 4 bases and J by 5 bases, with 20 bases between them. This CDR3 spans 17 amino acids. Germline V CDR1 and CDR2: MGHDK, SYGVNS. The DNA for the CDR3 is TGTGCCAGCAGTGGACCCCGGACAGTCAACCTCAATGAAAAACTGTTTTTT. Protein product: CASSGPRTVNLNEKLFF.

The genes are TRBV5-1 and TRBJ2-3, with D perhaps matching TRBD1 (5 bases). Germline CDR1 reads SGHRS; CDR2 reads YFSETQ. The CDR3 has 15 amino acids. Trimming pared 7 bases from V and 1 base from J, leaving 16 bases between. The CDR3 loop is CASGITGTRTDTQYF. CDR3 in DNA: TGCGCCAGCGGAATCACAGGAACGCGCACAGATACGCAGTATTTT. The full variable domain, rest sourced from reference TRBV5-1 and TRBJ2-3, is KAGVTQTPRYLIKTRGQQVTLSCSPISGHRSVSWYQQTPGQGLQFLFEYFSETQRNKGNFPGRFSGRQFSNSRSEMNVSTLELGDSALYLCASGITGTRTDTQYFGPGTRLTVL.

This clone was detected only a few times. The gene calls are TRBV7-2 and TRBJ2-3, with D possibly matching TRBD1 (7 bases). Germline loops: CDR1 SGHTA, CDR2 FQGNSA. V was clipped by 1 base and J by 6 bases, with 23 bases between them. The CDR3 covers 18 residues. The CDR3 DNA follows: TGTGCCAGCAGCTTAGAAAGGGCGGCGGGGACAGCTGGGGATACGCAGTATTTT. Protein: CASSLERAAGTAGDTQYF.

The V gene is TRBV4-3, the J gene TRBJ2-3, with 9 positions matching TRBD1. Germline assignment: CDR1 LGHNA and CDR2 YSLEER. The CDR3 loop spans 16 amino acids. V was pared by 0 bases and J by 6 bases, with 7 bases of the junction left unmatched. The chain's CDR3 is CASSQDGGQGKDTQYF. The CDR3 bases are TGCGCCAGCAGCCAAGATGGGGGACAGGGCAAGGATACGCAGTATTTT.

The rearrangement links TRBV28 to TRBJ2-5; TRBD1 aligns across 7 bases. V shed 6 bases, J shed 2 bases, and the junction held 6 bases outside the gene matches. The germline gives CDR1 MDHEN, CDR2 SYDVKM. The CDR3 has 14 residues. DNA for the CDR3: TGTGCCAGCAGCCCGGGACAGTCACAAGAGACCCAGTACTTC. This codes for CASSPGQSQETQYF.

V usage is TRBV9 and J usage is TRBJ1-6; D is possibly TRBD1 (5 bases). This CDR3 has 18 amino acids. Trimming took off 4 bases at V and 7 bases at J, with 24 bases between the two ends. CDR1 and CDR2 (germline): SGDLS, YYNGEE. CDR3 protein: CASSTGPSPWGENSPLHF. CDR3 DNA: TGTGCCAGCAGCACCGGGCCCAGTCCGTGGGGGGAAAATTCACCCCTCCACTTT. The full variable domain, completed using reference TRBV9 and TRBJ1-6, is DSGVTQTPKHLITATGQRVTLRCSPRSGDLSVYWYQQSLDQGLQFLIQYYNGEERAKGNILERFSAQQFPDLHSELNLSSLELGDSALYFCASSTGPSPWGENSPLHFGNGTRLTVT.

The chain joins TRBV6-5 to TRBJ2-4; D is perhaps TRBD2 (5 bases). Germline assignment: CDR1 MNHEY and CDR2 SVGAGI. This CDR3 is built from 13 residues. The V end lost 6 bases, the J end lost 5 bases, and 11 bases lay between the germline ends. CDR3 sequence: CASSTRGENIQYF. CDR3 DNA: TGTGCCAGCAGCACCCGGGGAGAAAACATTCAGTACTTC.

CDR3 coding DNA: TGTGCCAGCAGCCCACCTTTCGGGGAGCAGTACTTC. Its translation: CASSPPFGEQYF. The chain carries TRBV28 and TRBJ2-7; D is uncertain. The length of the CDR3 is 12 residues. CDR1 MDHEN and CDR2 SYDVKM come from the germline V gene. V was trimmed by 6 bases and J by 7 bases, leaving 13 bases between them.

The chain joins TRBV29-1 to TRBJ2-7; D is possibly TRBD2 (5 bases). The V end was cut by 5 bases, the J end by 5 bases, with 16 bases between. There are 13 residues in the CDR3. Per the germline V gene, CDR1 is SQVTM and CDR2 is ANQGSEA. The CDR3 loop reads CSVRRVTVDEQYF. The CDR3 DNA reads as TGCAGCGTTCGGCGGGTCACCGTGGACGAGCAGTACTTC.

CDR3 nucleotide sequence: TGTGCCTGGAGTGCAAGTGGACAGGGGGCTCGCACCGGGGAGCTGTTTTTT. It encodes CAWSASGQGARTGELFF. This chain links TRBV30 with TRBJ2-2; 11 bases match TRBD1. With V trimmed by 1 base and J by 4 bases, 8 bases remained unmatched. Germline V lookup: CDR1 GTSNPN, CDR2 SVGIG (reference sequence). The CDR3 has 17 amino acids.

The V and J genes are TRBV2 and TRBJ2-4; TRBD1 agrees at 10 bases. Germline CDR1 is SNHLY and CDR2 is FYNNEI. CDR3 length: 16 amino acids. The trim removed 6 bases at V and 1 base at J, leaving 6 bases unmatched. The CDR3 nucleotides read TGTGCCAGCAGGAGCCCGGGACAGGGGGCCAAAAACATTCAGTACTTC. Translated, it gives CASRSPGQGAKNIQYF.

The J gene is TRBJ1-5, the V gene TRBV5-4, with D uncertain. Germline V gene lookup returns CDR1 SGHNT and CDR2 YYREEE (reference sequence). V lost 4 bases and J lost 4, with 15 bases in between. CDR3 length equals 15 residues. DNA for the CDR3: TGTGCCAGCAGCCCCTCGGGGATAATAAATCAGCCCCAGCATTTT. Translating gives CASSPSGIINQPQHF.

The chain employs TRBV9 and TRBJ2-7; 8 nucleotides match TRBD2. From germline, CDR1 is SGDLS and CDR2 YYNGEE. Germline trimming cut 4 bases from V and 4 bases from J; bases unmatched to any gene: 10. The CDR3 spans 15 residues. The CDR3: CASSPWPRGAYEQYF. CDR3 DNA: TGTGCCAGCAGCCCCTGGCCGCGGGGGGCTTACGAGCAGTACTTC.

Here the CDR3 reads CASSAGQLGTYEQYF. The CDR3, as DNA: TGTGCCAGCAGCGCGGGACAGCTAGGCACCTACGAGCAGTACTTC. This rearrangement joins TRBV9 to TRBJ2-7; TRBD1 aligns across 7 bases. From germline, CDR1 is SGDLS and CDR2 YYNGEE. V lost 3 bases and J lost 2; bases outside the gene matches: 8. This CDR3 has 15 residues.

A few counts support this clone. The chain is built from TRBV19 and TRBJ1-5; 11 bases fit TRBD1. Germline values: CDR1 LNHDA, CDR2 SQIVND (reference sequence). V trimming: 5 bases; J trimming: 4 bases; junction bases outside the gene matches: 4. The CDR3 totals 15 residues. The CDR3 coding sequence is TGTGCCAGTAGTGTGGGACAGGGGGTAAATCAGCCCCAGCATTTT. Protein sequence: CASSVGQGVNQPQHF.

The chain combines TRBV27 with TRBJ1-5; 8 bases fit TRBD1. V dropped 3 bases and J dropped 9; count of bases not matched to a gene: 7. The CDR3 length is 14 residues. The V gene's germline CDR1 is MNHEY and CDR2 SMNVEV (reference sequence). The CDR3 loop is CASSLGQAAGPQHF. The CDR3 DNA is TGTGCCAGCAGTTTGGGACAGGCGGCAGGGCCCCAGCATTTT.

This clone was detected only a few times. The chain uses TRBV28 and TRBJ2-3, with D perhaps matching TRBD1 (6 bases). The V gene's germline CDR1 is MDHEN and CDR2 SYDVKM. Trimming cost V 10 bases and J 12 bases, with 29 bases left between them. The CDR3 contains 15 residues. This chain's CDR3 is CAIDPRDKGGGAQYF. Here the CDR3 DNA reads TGTGCCATCGATCCCCGGGACAAAGGAGGTGGGGCACAGTATTTT. Full variable domain (outside the CDR3, taken from reference TRBV28 and TRBJ2-3): DVKVTQSSRYLVKRTGEKVFLECVQDMDHENMFWYRQDPGLGLRLIYFSYDVKMKEKGDIPEGYSVSREKKERFSLILESASTNQTSMYLCAIDPRDKGGGAQYFGPGTRLTVL.

The chain has TRBV7-3 and TRBJ2-5; the D gene is possibly TRBD1 (6 bases). Germline values: CDR1 SGHTA, CDR2 FQGTGA. The CDR3 sequence is 14 residues long. The V and J ends lost 6 bases and 2 bases respectively, with 13 bases between them. CDR3 sequence: CASRPQGSQETQYF. The CDR3 nucleotides are TGTGCCAGCAGGCCCCAGGGGAGTCAAGAGACCCAGTACTTC. Supplemented by reference TRBV7-3 and TRBJ2-5, the full variable domain reads GAGVSQTPSNKVTEKGKYVELRCDPISGHTALYWYRQSLGQGPEFLIYFQGTGAADDSGLPNDRFFAVRPEGSVSTLKIQRTERGDSAVYLCASRPQGSQETQYFGPGTRLLVL.

The V gene is TRBV7-9, the J gene TRBJ2-2, with TRBD2 as a possible D gene (5 bases). CDR1 is SEHNR, CDR2 FQNEAQ, per germline (reference sequence). The V end lost 5 bases, the J end lost 3 bases, and 13 bases lay between the germline ends. The CDR3 runs 15 residues. The DNA of the CDR3 is TGTGCCAGCAGCCTAGACGGGATTCACACCGGGGAGCTGTTTTTT. This encodes CASSLDGIHTGELFF.

In this sample, this clone turned up a few times. The J gene is TRBJ2-7, the V gene TRBV5-1, with TRBD1 as a possible D gene (5 bases). Germline loops: CDR1 SGHRS, CDR2 YFSETQ. The CDR3 is 14 residues long. Trimming stripped 3 bases from V and 3 bases from J, with 13 bases between. The CDR3 loop is CASSSQPTVYEQYF. CDR3 bases: TGCGCCAGCAGCTCACAACCGACAGTCTACGAGCAGTACTTC. The whole variable domain, remainder taken from reference TRBV5-1 and TRBJ2-7, is KAGVTQTPRYLIKTRGQQVTLSCSPISGHRSVSWYQQTPGQGLQFLFEYFSETQRNKGNFPGRFSGRQFSNSRSEMNVSTLELGDSALYLCASSSQPTVYEQYFGPGTRLTVT.